This is a list of T cell receptor beta chains from one sample in a study of T cell changes during pregnancy in multiple sclerosis. Using immunoSEQ multiplex PCR, the repertoire was profiled, and TCRdb retains in-frame clones only, with some absent. The sample carries 40,000 to 55,000 clones, about 93% recorded once. Sequenced material: CD4+ T cells from peripheral blood mononuclear cells, taken before pregnancy. These receptors originate from a female donor with multiple sclerosis, enrolled in a pregnancy study. The CDR3 runs from the conserved cysteine through the conserved F or W. The D gene is left open where the match is weak. Clone size is not always given. Where it is, it says once, few, many or a class for expanded clones.

j_call | d_call | clone_size | v_call | cdr3_aa | cdr3_nt
TRBJ1-2 | TRBD1 | - | TRBV19 | CASSIERQGDYGYTF | TGTGCCAGTAGTATCGAAAGACAGGGAGACTATGGCTACACCTTC
TRBJ2-3 | - | - | TRBV7-3 | CASSPGGGGGDTQYF | TGTGCCAGCAGCCCGGGAGGGGGCGGTGGGGATACGCAGTATTTT
TRBJ2-7 | - | - | TRBV2 | CASQTYRDNKYF | TGTGCCAGCCAAACGTACCGGGATAACAAGTACTTC
TRBJ2-4 | - | - | TRBV28 | CASSRQTKKNIQYF | TGTGCCAGCAGTAGACAGACGAAGAAAAACATTCAGTACTTC
TRBJ2-1 | TRBD2 | - | TRBV18 | CASSQLAGDYNEQFF | TGTGCCAGCTCACAACTAGCGGGAGATTACAATGAGCAGTTCTTC
TRBJ2-1 | TRBD2 | - | TRBV7-2 | CASSLGLALAGSFYNEQFF | TGTGCCAGCAGCTTAGGTTTGGCACTAGCGGGATCGTTCTACAATGAGCAGTTCTTC
TRBJ2-7 | - | - | TRBV19 | CATSGTTGYEQYF | TGTGCCACTTCCGGGACAACCGGCTACGAGCAGTACTTC
TRBJ2-3 | TRBD2 | - | TRBV6-1 | CASIGSGRAMDTQYF | TGTGCCAGCATTGGGAGCGGGAGGGCTATGGATACGCAGTATTTT
TRBJ2-1 | TRBD2 | - | TRBV20-1 | CSAMTSGGQFF | TGCAGTGCAATGACTAGCGGGGGGCAGTTCTTC
TRBJ2-1 | TRBD2 | - | TRBV4-2 | CASSQGTGGPGNEQFF | TGTGCCAGCAGCCAAGGAACGGGGGGGCCGGGGAATGAGCAGTTCTTC
TRBJ2-4 | - | - | TRBV11-1 | CASSLGQTKNIQYF | TGTGCCAGCAGCTTAGGGCAGACCAAAAACATTCAGTACTTC
TRBJ1-5 | - | - | TRBV11-2 | CASSLGRSSNQPQHF | TGTGCCAGCAGCCTCGGCAGGTCAAGCAATCAGCCCCAGCATTTT
TRBJ2-4 | - | - | TRBV18 | CASSPPYREAKNIQYF | TGTGCCAGCTCACCACCGTACAGGGAAGCCAAAAACATTCAGTACTTC
TRBJ1-2 | - | - | TRBV7-2 | CASSPLNYGYTF | TGTGCCAGCAGCCCCCTAAACTATGGCTACACCTTC
TRBJ1-2 | - | once | TRBV28 | CASSLFRAGRSNYGYTF | TGTGCCAGCAGTTTATTCCGGGCGGGGCGTAGTAACTATGGCTACACCTTC
TRBJ1-2 | - | - | TRBV4-3 | CASSQDTEYGYTF | TGCGCCAGCAGCCAAGATACCGAGTATGGCTACACCTTC
TRBJ2-3 | TRBD2 | - | TRBV29-1 | CSVEGLAGGRGDTQYF | TGCAGCGTTGAAGGACTAGCGGGGGGCCGGGGAGATACGCAGTATTTT
TRBJ1-2 | TRBD1 | - | TRBV11-2 | CASSLVTGGNGYTF | TGTGCCAGCAGCTTAGTAACAGGGGGAAATGGCTACACCTTC
TRBJ1-2 | - | - | TRBV20-1 | CSARAPYGYTF | TGCAGTGCTAGGGCTCCCTATGGCTACACCTTC
TRBJ2-1 | - | - | TRBV9 | CASSVAYRGGEQFF | TGTGCCAGCAGCGTAGCATACAGGGGGGGCGAGCAGTTCTTC
TRBJ1-1 | - | - | TRBV6-1 | CASSHRGWNTEAFF | TGTGCCAGCTCCCACCGAGGCTGGAACACTGAAGCTTTCTTT
TRBJ2-3 | - | few | TRBV5-4 | CASSRADTQYF | TGTGCCAGCAGCCGGGCAGATACGCAGTATTTT
TRBJ1-3 | TRBD1 | - | TRBV27 | CASSPLRQGVGGNTIYF | TGTGCCAGCAGTCCCCTAAGACAGGGTGTGGGTGGAAACACCATATATTTT
TRBJ2-5 | TRBD2 | - | TRBV9 | CASSVALGLAGLQETQYF | TGTGCCAGCAGCGTAGCTTTAGGACTAGCGGGGCTTCAAGAGACCCAGTACTTC
TRBJ2-1 | - | once | TRBV2 | CASRWRGEQFF | TGTGCCAGCAGGTGGAGGGGTGAGCAGTTCTTC
TRBJ1-1 | TRBD1 | - | TRBV5-1 | CASSLGGKDTEAFF | TGCGCCAGCAGCCTAGGGGGCAAGGACACTGAAGCTTTCTTT
TRBJ1-2 | - | - | TRBV7-8 | CASSLAGGEGAGGYTF | TGTGCCAGCAGCTTAGCGGGTGGTGAAGGGGCCGGTGGCTACACCTTC
TRBJ1-2 | - | - | TRBV29-1 | CSPGGDYRYYGYTF | TGCAGCCCGGGGGGTGACTATCGGTACTATGGCTACACCTTC
TRBJ1-3 | TRBD1 | - | TRBV30 | CAWTLGTAAGNTIYF | TGTGCCTGGACTTTGGGGACAGCAGCTGGAAACACCATATATTTT
TRBJ1-5 | TRBD1 | - | TRBV19 | CASGGQRDRGNQPQHF | TGTGCCAGTGGGGGACAGCGGGACAGGGGAAATCAGCCCCAGCATTTT
TRBJ2-3 | - | - | TRBV6-5 | CASSWGLTRTDTQYF | TGTGCCAGCAGTTGGGGGTTGACTAGAACAGATACGCAGTATTTT
TRBJ2-1 | TRBD2 | - | TRBV14 | CASSHLAGTYNEQFF | TGTGCCAGCAGCCACCTAGCGGGGACTTACAATGAGCAGTTCTTC
TRBJ1-2 | - | once | TRBV19 | CASNFRESDGYTF | TGTGCCAGTAATTTTCGAGAGTCCGATGGCTACACCTTC
TRBJ2-7 | TRBD1 | - | TRBV6-5 | CASSADRDRGYEQYF | TGTGCCAGCAGTGCTGACCGGGACAGGGGCTACGAGCAGTACTTC
TRBJ2-3 | TRBD2 | - | TRBV7-2 | CASSLSQRGGGTDTQYF | TGTGCCAGCAGCTTATCCCAGCGGGGGGGCGGCACAGATACGCAGTATTTT
TRBJ2-1 | TRBD2 | once | TRBV6-5 | CASRSGTSGSYEQFF | TGTGCCAGCAGGTCCGGGACTAGCGGGAGTTATGAGCAGTTCTTC
TRBJ1-6 | TRBD1 | - | TRBV7-6 | CASSLIQGAVNSPLHF | TGTGCCAGCAGCTTAATCCAGGGGGCGGTTAATTCACCCCTCCACTTT
TRBJ1-1 | - | once | TRBV10-3 | CAISPDRQNTEAFF | TGTGCCATCAGCCCTGACAGACAGAACACTGAAGCTTTCTTT
TRBJ2-7 | TRBD2 | - | TRBV27 | CASSLRAGVGEQYF | TGTGCCAGCAGTTTAAGAGCGGGAGTGGGCGAGCAGTACTTC
TRBJ2-7 | TRBD1 | - | TRBV18 | CASSPPIVRDRGHEQYF | TGTGCCAGCTCACCACCGATCGTCCGGGACAGGGGACACGAGCAGTACTTC
TRBJ1-2 | TRBD1 | - | TRBV7-8 | CASSLAPPRGLANYGYTF | TGTGCCAGCAGCTTAGCCCCACCCAGGGGGTTAGCTAACTATGGCTACACCTTC